Below are 31 T cell receptor beta chains sequenced from a single sample in a study of blood T cell repertoires in COVID-19. Profiling relied on immunoSEQ multiplex PCR, and the TCRdb table lists in-frame clones only, not all of them. The sample carries around 250,000 clones, 70% to 90% recorded once. The sample was peripheral blood. Source of these receptors: a man aged 60-69 years with acute or convalescent COVID-19.

The J gene is TRBJ1-1, the V gene TRBV7-6; D is unresolved. Germline CDR1 and CDR2: SGHVS and FNYEAQ. This CDR3 spans 13 amino acids. Trimming shortened V by 5 bases and J by 1 base, and 8 bases separated the two germline ends. CDR3 nucleotides: TGTGCCAGCAGCCCCCCCGGGAACACTGAAGCTTTCTTT. Amino acid sequence: CASSPPGNTEAFF.

The chain recombines TRBV5-1 with TRBJ1-2; 10 bases align to TRBD1. J gave up 8 bases and V 4 bases, and 11 bases lay outside the gene matches. The CDR3 totals 15 residues. The germline V gene encodes CDR1 SGHRS and CDR2 YFSETQ. CDR3 residues: CASSLLGQGTEGYTF. The DNA of the CDR3 is TGCGCCAGCAGCCTATTGGGACAGGGGACCGAGGGCTACACCTTC.

CDR3 amino acids: CASSFRGTSGGGKLFF. Here the CDR3 DNA reads TGTGCCAGCAGCTTCCGAGGGACTAGCGGGGGTGGTAAGCTGTTTTTT. V usage is TRBV11-3 and J usage is TRBJ2-2; TRBD2 matches at 14 bases. The junction had 9 bases not matched to a gene; V was cut back by 3 bases and J by 12 bases. Looked up from germline, CDR1 is SGHNT and CDR2 is YENEEA. The CDR3 runs to 16 residues.

This clone has a single count. The chain joins TRBV28 to TRBJ2-3; tentative D call: TRBD2 (5 bases). V lost 1 base and J lost 1, with 9 bases in between. The CDR3 loop spans 15 amino acids. Germline V gene data show CDR1 as MDHEN and CDR2 as SYDVKM. CDR3 residues: CASSLYTSGTDTQYF. CDR3 coding DNA: TGTGCCAGCAGTTTATATACTAGTGGCACAGATACGCAGTATTTT.

V and J are TRBV6-5 and TRBJ2-6; D is ambiguous. The CDR3 extends over 15 amino acids. Germline-derived CDR1 and CDR2 are MNHEY and SVGAGI. V was clipped by 2 bases and J by 0 bases, with 5 bases between them. CDR3 residues: CASSYLSSGANVLTF. The CDR3 DNA follows: TGTGCCAGCAGTTACCTTAGCTCTGGGGCCAACGTCCTGACTTTC.

The chain couples TRBV19 to TRBJ1-1; no clear D. V lost 5 bases and J 6 bases, leaving 13 bases between the germline ends. The CDR3 length is 13 residues. From germline, CDR1 is LNHDA and CDR2 SQIVND (reference sequence). The DNA of the CDR3 is TGTGCCAGTAGTTCGCGGACGGGGTCTGAAGCTTTCTTT. Translating it yields CASSSRTGSEAFF. The complete variable domain, with remaining parts taken from reference TRBV19 and TRBJ1-1, reads DGGITQSPKYLFRKEGQNVTLSCEQNLNHDAMYWYRQDPGQGLRLIYYSQIVNDFQKGDIAEGYSVSREKKESFPLTVTSAQKNPTAFYLCASSSRTGSEAFFGQGTRLTVV.

V usage is TRBV19 and J usage is TRBJ2-7; weak D call: TRBD1 (5 bases). Germline CDR1 reads LNHDA; CDR2 reads SQIVND (reference sequence). Trimming removed 3 bases at V and 3 bases at J, with 9 bases between. The CDR3 runs to 13 residues. The CDR3 reads CASSITGFYEQYF. For the CDR3, the DNA is TGTGCCAGTAGTATCACAGGTTTCTACGAGCAGTACTTC.

The chain has TRBV18 and TRBJ2-7; 10 nucleotides line up with TRBD2. V shed 4 bases and J 3 bases; nucleotides not matched to a gene: 15. The CDR3 sequence is 18 residues long. Germline CDR1 reads KGHSH; CDR2 reads LQKENI. The CDR3 DNA reads TGTGCCAGCTCACGCCTCGAGGGGCGACTAGCGGGCCACTACGAGCAGTACTTC. This encodes CASSRLEGRLAGHYEQYF.

J is TRBJ2-4 and V is TRBV7-8; perhaps TRBD2 as D (5 bases). V lost 2 bases and J lost 0, with 8 bases in between. CDR3 length: 15 residues. Per germline, CDR1 SGHVS and CDR2 FQNEAQ. CDR3 protein: CASSLWGEAKNIQYF. The CDR3 DNA reads as TGTGCCAGCAGCTTATGGGGAGAAGCCAAAAACATTCAGTACTTC.

In this sample, this clone turned up a few times. The rearrangement uses TRBV4-1 and TRBJ2-2, with a weak D call TRBD1 (6 bases). The CDR3 has 17 amino acids. Trimming cost V 1 base and J 7 bases, with 19 bases left between them. Per germline, CDR1 MGHRA and CDR2 YSYEKL. CDR3: CASSQVGKTQGGGELFF. CDR3 bases: TGCGCCAGCAGCCAAGTGGGGAAGACCCAAGGGGGCGGGGAGCTGTTTTTT.

This clone was detected only once. The rearrangement uses TRBV5-5 and TRBJ1-2; 7 bases align to TRBD1. Germline V gene lookup returns CDR1 SGHKS and CDR2 YYEKEE (reference sequence). The CDR3 has 15 residues. Trimming cost V 3 bases and J 3 bases; bases outside gene matches: 8. The CDR3 spells CASSSSAGGDYGYTF. The CDR3 nucleotides read TGTGCCAGCAGCTCGTCAGCAGGGGGTGACTATGGCTACACCTTC.

The V call is TRBV18, the J call TRBJ1-6; 7 bases agree with TRBD1. CDR3 size: 15 residues. Germline CDR1 is KGHSH and CDR2 is LQKENI. V was pared by 1 base and J by 7 bases, with 4 bases of the junction left unmatched. CDR3 sequence: CASSPQEGANSPLHF. DNA for the CDR3: TGTGCCAGCTCACCACAGGAGGGGGCAAATTCACCCCTCCACTTT.

The chain carries TRBV28 and TRBJ1-2; the D is unclear. This CDR3 region has 11 residues. Deletions cut 4 bases from V and 7 bases from J, with 7 bases between. CDR1 is MDHEN, CDR2 SYDVKM, per germline. The CDR3 protein is CASSSPVGYTF. CDR3 sequence (DNA): TGTGCCAGCAGTTCCCCAGTTGGCTACACCTTC.

The V and J genes are TRBV28 and TRBJ1-2, with a weak D call TRBD1 (5 bases). Deletions cut 2 bases from V and 8 bases from J, with 15 bases between. CDR3 size: 14 residues. CDR1 and CDR2 from the germline V gene are MDHEN and SYDVKM. The CDR3 sequence: CASSLGGGGNGYTF. DNA of the CDR3: TGTGCCAGCAGTTTAGGTGGCGGGGGTAACGGCTACACCTTC.

The chain employs TRBV15 and TRBJ2-2; the match to TRBD1 covers 7 bases. The CDR3 contains 15 residues. J was trimmed by 4 bases and V by 6 bases; bases with no gene match: 8. CDR1 is LNHNV, CDR2 YYDKDF, per germline (reference sequence). The CDR3 nucleotides are TGTGCCACCAGGGGACCGGGACAGTTCACCGGGGAGCTGTTTTTT. It translates to CATRGPGQFTGELFF. The full variable domain, rest sourced from reference TRBV15 and TRBJ2-2, is DAMVIQNPRYQVTQFGKPVTLSCSQTLNHNVMYWYQQKSSQAPKLLFHYYDKDFNNEADTPDNFQSRRPNTSFCFLDIRSPGLGDTAMYLCATRGPGQFTGELFFGEGSRLTVL.

The chain's CDR3 is CASSPGRRHNEQFF. CDR3 sequence (DNA): TGTGCCAGCAGCCCAGGGAGGAGACACAATGAGCAGTTCTTC. The chain uses TRBV11-1 and TRBJ2-1, with D maybe TRBD2 (6 bases). The CDR3 loop spans 14 amino acids. CDR1 is SGHAT, CDR2 FQDESV, per germline (reference sequence). Trimming cost V 5 bases and J 5 bases, with 13 bases left between them.

The chain uses TRBV7-6 and TRBJ2-2; no definite D call. V was clipped by 2 bases and J by 2 bases, with 9 bases between them. This CDR3 has 15 amino acids. The germline V gene encodes CDR1 SGHVS and CDR2 FNYEAQ. CDR3 in amino acids: CASSLSPRNTGELFF. The CDR3 DNA follows: TGTGCCAGCAGCTTAAGTCCGAGAAACACCGGGGAGCTGTTTTTT. The full variable domain, in which reference TRBV7-6 and TRBJ2-2 provide the parts outside the CDR3, is GAGVSQSPRYKVTKRGQDVALRCDPISGHVSLYWYRQALGQGPEFLTYFNYEAQQDKSGLPNDRFSAERPEGSISTLTIQRTEQRDSAMYRCASSLSPRNTGELFFGEGSRLTVL.

This chain joins TRBV6-4 and TRBJ2-3; the match to TRBD2 covers 12 bases. The V segment lost 4 bases and the J segment 5 bases; nucleotides outside the gene matches: 7. The CDR3 runs to 16 residues. Germline V lookup: CDR1 MRHNA, CDR2 SNTAGT. The CDR3 coding sequence is TGTGCCAGCAGTGTGTCTCTAGCGGGAGGGTTAGATACGCAGTATTTT. Amino acids: CASSVSLAGGLDTQYF.

This clone was seen once. The V and J genes are TRBV27 and TRBJ2-5, with 13 bases that match TRBD2. This CDR3 has 16 residues. Trimming at V came to 4 bases and at J to 5 bases, leaving 7 bases not matched to a gene. Germline V gives CDR1 MNHEY, CDR2 SMNVEV (reference sequence). For the CDR3, the DNA is TGTGCCAGCAGTTCCAGGACTAGCGGGAGTCGGGAGACCCAGTACTTC. This sequence encodes CASSSRTSGSRETQYF.

The genes are TRBV28 and TRBJ1-6; 7 nucleotides match TRBD1. The CDR3 covers 14 residues. CDR1 is MDHEN and CDR2 is SYDVKM in the germline V gene. V dropped 11 bases and J dropped 9; count of bases not matched to a gene: 13. The CDR3 nucleotides read TGTGCCGGGGCTGGGACAGCCGACGGTTCACCCCTCCACTTT. Its translation is CAGAGTADGSPLHF.

The gene calls are TRBV15 and TRBJ2-2; 8 bases map to TRBD2. Germline V CDR1 and CDR2: LNHNV, YYDKDF (reference sequence). The CDR3 has 17 residues. Losses at the gene ends were 1 base for V and 1 base for J; bases not matched to a gene: 5. Written as DNA, the CDR3 is TGTGCCACCAGCAGAGGGGGGAGCGGGAGGAACACCGGGGAGCTGTTTTTT. It encodes CATSRGGSGRNTGELFF.

The chain recombines TRBV27 with TRBJ1-2; tentative D call: TRBD1 (5 bases). V lost 4 bases and J 3 bases, leaving 9 bases between the germline ends. Germline V lookup: CDR1 MNHEY, CDR2 SMNVEV (reference sequence). The length of the CDR3 is 13 residues. The CDR3 region is CASSWGRDYGYTF. The DNA for the CDR3 is TGTGCCAGCAGTTGGGGCAGGGACTATGGCTACACCTTC.

The J gene is TRBJ1-3, the V gene TRBV5-1, with D possibly being TRBD1 (6 bases). The ends were cut back, 0 bases at V and 8 bases at J, with 12 bases in the middle. The CDR3 sequence is 14 residues long. The germline V gene has CDR1 SGHRS and CDR2 YFSETQ. The CDR3: CASSLGGRLDTIYF. The CDR3 nucleotides are TGCGCCAGCAGCTTGGGGGGGCGCTTGGACACCATATATTTT.

The genes are TRBV7-6 and TRBJ2-5, with D possibly TRBD1 on 5 matching bases. The germline V gene has CDR1 SGHVS and CDR2 FNYEAQ. V lost 4 bases to trimming and J lost 0 bases, with 9 bases between them. The CDR3 sequence is 14 residues long. The CDR3 loop reads CASSSRTYQETQYF. CDR3 DNA: TGTGCCAGCAGCTCTCGGACATACCAAGAGACCCAGTACTTC. The full variable domain, with the rest looked up from reference TRBV7-6 and TRBJ2-5, is GAGVSQSPRYKVTKRGQDVALRCDPISGHVSLYWYRQALGQGPEFLTYFNYEAQQDKSGLPNDRFSAERPEGSISTLTIQRTEQRDSAMYRCASSSRTYQETQYFGPGTRLLVL.

The chain joins TRBV18 to TRBJ1-2, with 7 bases matching TRBD1. The trim removed 3 bases at V and 5 bases at J, leaving 6 bases unmatched. This CDR3 has 14 residues. Germline V CDR1 and CDR2: KGHSH, LQKENI. The CDR3 coding sequence is TGTGCCAGCTCACCTGGGACAGCTCCATATGGCTACACCTTC. This translates into CASSPGTAPYGYTF.

The chain carries TRBV10-3 and TRBJ2-2, with a possible D match to TRBD1 (7 bases). V lost 6 bases and J lost 13, with 15 bases in between. Germline loops: CDR1 ENHRY, CDR2 SYGVKD. The CDR3 runs to 12 residues. The CDR3: CAIRGTEGGLFF. DNA for the CDR3: TGTGCCATCAGGGGGACAGAGGGAGGGCTGTTTTTT.

This chain joins TRBV9 and TRBJ1-1; D unresolved. Germline lookup yields CDR1 SGDLS and CDR2 YYNGEE. This CDR3 is 13 amino acids long. Trimming pared 3 bases from V and 4 bases from J, leaving 10 bases between. The DNA of the CDR3 is TGTGCCAGCAGCGCATCAGTTGGCACTGAAGCTTTCTTT. Translation gives CASSASVGTEAFF.

In the case of this clone: This CDR3 is also generated by other DNA sequences in the sample. This rearrangement joins TRBV19 to TRBJ2-2; 8 bases are shared with TRBD1. Germline trimming cut 8 bases from V and 2 bases from J; bases unmatched to any gene: 4. CDR3 length: 14 amino acids. In germline, CDR1 is LNHDA, CDR2 SQIVND (reference sequence). CDR3 nucleotides: TGTGCCAGTCGGGACAGGAGAAACACCGGGGAGCTGTTTTTT. Amino acid sequence: CASRDRRNTGELFF.

The chain recombines TRBV9 with TRBJ2-5, with D unclear. This CDR3 contains 14 residues. The V end was cut by 5 bases, the J end by 1 base, with 12 bases between. Germline assignment: CDR1 SGDLS and CDR2 YYNGEE. The CDR3 spells CASRAKSPQETQYF. Here the CDR3 DNA reads TGTGCCAGCAGGGCCAAATCTCCCCAAGAGACCCAGTACTTC.

V is TRBV9 and J is TRBJ1-2; weak D call: TRBD1 (5 bases). Between the trimmed V and J ends, which lost 0 bases and 1 base, there was a span of 16 bases. CDR3 length: 17 amino acids. Per the germline V gene, CDR1 is SGDLS and CDR2 is YYNGEE. The CDR3 region is CASSVVGALGFNYGYTF. The CDR3, as DNA: TGTGCCAGCAGCGTAGTAGGGGCGCTGGGTTTTAACTATGGCTACACCTTC.

This clone was picked up a small number of times. V usage is TRBV14 and J usage is TRBJ2-6, with 8 bases lining up with TRBD2. The CDR3 sequence is 17 residues long. The V gene end was trimmed by 1 base and the J gene end by 4 bases; junction bases not matched to a gene: 6. The germline CDR1 and CDR2 sequences are SGHDN and FVKESK. The DNA for the CDR3 is TGTGCCAGCAGCCAAGGCGGCGGGGGGACCGGGGCCAACGTCCTGACTTTC. The encoded protein is CASSQGGGGTGANVLTF.